This T cell receptor beta chain was observed in a study of blood T cell repertoires in COVID-19. The germline gives CDR1 MNHNY, CDR2 SVGAGI (reference sequence). The CDR3 is 12 amino acids. V lost 6 bases and J lost 7; bases outside the gene matches: 5. Sequenced by immunoSEQ multiplex PCR; TCRdb stores in-frame clones only, minus some. This sample yields approximately 140,000 clones, of which approximately 89% are seen a single time; more than 9% belongs to the top ten. The TCR comes from a man aged 55-75 years with active or convalescent COVID-19. The sample comprised peripheral blood. This chain uses TRBV6-6 with TRBJ2-7, with TRBD1 matching 8 bases. CDR3 region: CASRKDRGEQYF. The CDR3 coding sequence is TGTGCCAGCAGAAAAGACAGGGGTGAGCAGTACTTC.